Sequencing of this TCR beta chain was carried out in a study of PD-1 blockade in mismatch repair-deficient tumors. The CDR3 is made up of 16 amino acids. Trimming left V 2 bases short and J 2 bases short, with 13 bases between. Germline CDR1 MNHEY, CDR2 SMNVEV (reference sequence). Sequencing was performed with immunoSEQ multiplex PCR; in TCRdb, only in-frame clones are kept and a portion is missing. The repertoire includes tens of thousands of clones, roughly 80% of them detected once, and less than 6.5% sits in the top ten. This clone was seen a few times. This rearrangement joins TRBV27 to TRBJ1-5; D possibly corresponds to TRBD1 (5 bases). The clonotype was recovered from an adult with mismatch repair-deficient cancer. The source material was peripheral blood, sampled 44 weeks after starting pembrolizumab. Here the CDR3 reads CASSLNGARGNQPQHF. The CDR3 coding sequence is TGTGCCAGCAGTTTAAATGGGGCGAGGGGCAATCAGCCCCAGCATTTT.